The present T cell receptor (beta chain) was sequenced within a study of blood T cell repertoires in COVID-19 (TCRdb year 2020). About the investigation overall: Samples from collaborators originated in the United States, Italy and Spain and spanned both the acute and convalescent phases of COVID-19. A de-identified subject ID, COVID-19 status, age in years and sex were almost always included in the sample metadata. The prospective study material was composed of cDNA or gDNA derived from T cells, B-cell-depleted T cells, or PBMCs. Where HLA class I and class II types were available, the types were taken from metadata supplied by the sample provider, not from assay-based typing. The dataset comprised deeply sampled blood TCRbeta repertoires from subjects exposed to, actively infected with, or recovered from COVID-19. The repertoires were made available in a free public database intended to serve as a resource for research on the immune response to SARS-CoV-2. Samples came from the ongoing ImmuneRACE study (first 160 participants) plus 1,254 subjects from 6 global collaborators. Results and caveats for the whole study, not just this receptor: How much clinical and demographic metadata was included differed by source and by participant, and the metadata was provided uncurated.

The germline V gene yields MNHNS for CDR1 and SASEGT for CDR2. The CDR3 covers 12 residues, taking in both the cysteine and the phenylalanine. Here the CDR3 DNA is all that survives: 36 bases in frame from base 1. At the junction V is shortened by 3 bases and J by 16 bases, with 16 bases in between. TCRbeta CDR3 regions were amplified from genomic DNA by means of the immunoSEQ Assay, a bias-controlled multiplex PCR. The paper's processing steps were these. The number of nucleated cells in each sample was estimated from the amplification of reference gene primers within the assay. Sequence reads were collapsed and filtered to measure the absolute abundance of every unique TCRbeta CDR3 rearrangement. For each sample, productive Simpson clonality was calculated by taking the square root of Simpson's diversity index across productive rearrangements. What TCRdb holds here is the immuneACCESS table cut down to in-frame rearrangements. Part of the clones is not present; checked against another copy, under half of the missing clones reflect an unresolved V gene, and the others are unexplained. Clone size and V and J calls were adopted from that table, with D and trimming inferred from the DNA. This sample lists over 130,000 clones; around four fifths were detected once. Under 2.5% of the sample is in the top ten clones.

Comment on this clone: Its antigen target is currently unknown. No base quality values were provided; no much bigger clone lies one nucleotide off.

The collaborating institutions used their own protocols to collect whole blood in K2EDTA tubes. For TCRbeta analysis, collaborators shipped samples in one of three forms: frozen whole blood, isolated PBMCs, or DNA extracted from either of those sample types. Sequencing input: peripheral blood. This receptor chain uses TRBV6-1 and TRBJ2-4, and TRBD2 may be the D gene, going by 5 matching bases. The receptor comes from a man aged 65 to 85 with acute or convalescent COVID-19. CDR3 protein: CASSDTEARYYF. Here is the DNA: TGTGCCAGCAGTGACACGGAGGCCCGGTATTACTTC.